The clone carrying this T cell receptor (beta chain) registers medium-sized (0.01 to 0.1%) by frequency. Its antigen is unknown. The CDR3 sequence is 11 residues long. The data were taken from a study of T cell clusters in autoimmune cytopenias. The study, taken as a whole, reports: Primary autoimmune cytopenia patients appeared to lack physiological T cell clusters present in healthy donors. TRB repertoire shifts in secondary cytopenia and chronic lymphocytic leukemia mostly reflected lymphoma, not autoimmunity. The cluster-lack signature was not seen for secondary cytopenia versus chronic lymphocytic leukemia. No experiment has yet validated the function of the T cell clusters defined in silico.

TRB rearrangements were amplified by touch-down multiplex PCR with mixed TRB-A/B primers. TCRdb re-called the multiplex PCR reads and gives one entry per CDR3 protein, without DNA. This repertoire comprises around 7,800 distinct CDR3 sequences; its ten largest clones make up about 5%. Each sample's input was 200 to 250 ng genomic DNA, 30,000 to 45,000 genome equivalents. Sequencing was done on a sample of peripheral blood. The V gene is TRBV12-3 or TRBV12-4, the J gene TRBJ2-7; with no DNA, the TCRdb D assignment of TRBD2 cannot be verified. The clonotype comes from a human donor with an autoimmune cytopenia or autoimmune hepatitis (not recorded which). CDR3 amino acids: CASSLGPEQYF.